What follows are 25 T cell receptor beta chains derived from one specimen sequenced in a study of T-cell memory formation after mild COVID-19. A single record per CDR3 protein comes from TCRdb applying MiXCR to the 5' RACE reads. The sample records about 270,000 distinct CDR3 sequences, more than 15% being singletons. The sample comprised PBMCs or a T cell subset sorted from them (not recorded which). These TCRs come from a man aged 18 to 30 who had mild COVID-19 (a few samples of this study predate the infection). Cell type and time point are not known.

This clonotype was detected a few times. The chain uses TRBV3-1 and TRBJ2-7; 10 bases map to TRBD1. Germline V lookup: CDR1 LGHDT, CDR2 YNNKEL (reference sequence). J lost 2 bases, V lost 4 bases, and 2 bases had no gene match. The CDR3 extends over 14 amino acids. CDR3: CASSPGTGAYEQYV. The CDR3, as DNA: TGTGCCAGCAGCCCTGGGACAGGGGCCTACGAGCAGTACGTC.

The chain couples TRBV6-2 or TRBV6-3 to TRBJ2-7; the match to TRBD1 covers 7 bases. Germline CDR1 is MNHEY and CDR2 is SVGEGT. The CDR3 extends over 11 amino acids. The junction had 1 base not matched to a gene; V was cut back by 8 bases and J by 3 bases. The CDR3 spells CASGTDYEQYV. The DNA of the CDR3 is TGTGCCAGCGGGACAGACTACGAGCAGTACGTC.

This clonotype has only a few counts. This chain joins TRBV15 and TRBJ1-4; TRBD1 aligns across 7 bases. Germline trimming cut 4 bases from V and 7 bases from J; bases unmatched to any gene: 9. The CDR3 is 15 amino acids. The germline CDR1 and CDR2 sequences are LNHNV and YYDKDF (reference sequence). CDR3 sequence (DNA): TGTGCCACCAGCATGCCTGACAGGGCAGTTGAAAAACTGTTTTTT. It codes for CATSMPDRAVEKLFF.

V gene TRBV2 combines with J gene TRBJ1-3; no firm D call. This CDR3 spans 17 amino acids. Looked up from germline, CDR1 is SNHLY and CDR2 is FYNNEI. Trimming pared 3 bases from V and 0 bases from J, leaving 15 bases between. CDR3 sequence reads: CASSDPEKDLSGNTIYF. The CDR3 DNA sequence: TGTGCCAGCAGTGACCCCGAGAAGGATCTCTCTGGAAACACCATATATTTT.

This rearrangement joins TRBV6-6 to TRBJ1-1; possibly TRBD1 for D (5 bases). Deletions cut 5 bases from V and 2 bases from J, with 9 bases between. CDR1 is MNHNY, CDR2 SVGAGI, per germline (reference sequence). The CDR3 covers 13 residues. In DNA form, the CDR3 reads TGTGCCAGCAGTAGGGGCAAAAACACTGAAGCTTTCTTT. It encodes CASSRGKNTEAFF.

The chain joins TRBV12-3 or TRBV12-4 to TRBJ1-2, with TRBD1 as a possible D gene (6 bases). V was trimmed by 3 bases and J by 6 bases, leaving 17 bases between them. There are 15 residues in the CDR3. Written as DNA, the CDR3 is TGTGCCAGCAGTTTGGGCCAGGGGCTAATGGATGGCTACACCTTC. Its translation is CASSLGQGLMDGYTF.

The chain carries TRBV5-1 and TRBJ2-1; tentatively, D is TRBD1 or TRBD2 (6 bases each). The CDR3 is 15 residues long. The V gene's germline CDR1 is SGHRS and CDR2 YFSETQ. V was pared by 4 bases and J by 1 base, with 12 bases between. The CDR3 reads CASSQEGDSYNEQFF. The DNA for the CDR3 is TGCGCCAGCAGCCAGGAGGGGGATTCCTACAATGAGCAGTTCTTC.

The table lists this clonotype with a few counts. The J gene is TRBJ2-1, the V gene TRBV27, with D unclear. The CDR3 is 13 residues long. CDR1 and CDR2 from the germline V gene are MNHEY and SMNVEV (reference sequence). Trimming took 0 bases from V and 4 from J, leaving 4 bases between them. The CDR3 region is CASSLSQYNEQFF. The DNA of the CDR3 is TGTGCCAGCAGTTTATCACAGTACAATGAGCAGTTCTTC.

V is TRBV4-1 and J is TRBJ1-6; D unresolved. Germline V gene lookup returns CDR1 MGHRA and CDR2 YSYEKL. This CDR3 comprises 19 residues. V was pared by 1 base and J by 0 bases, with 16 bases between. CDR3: CASSQGRLRASSYNSPLHF. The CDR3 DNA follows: TGCGCCAGCAGCCAAGGACGGTTAAGGGCAAGCTCCTATAATTCACCCCTCCACTTT.

CDR3 sequence (DNA): TGCGCCAGCAGCTCCACAGGGCTATACGAGCAGTACTTC. As protein: CASSSTGLYEQYF. The rearrangement uses TRBV5-1 and TRBJ2-7; the D gene is possibly TRBD1 (6 bases). Trimming cost V 3 bases and J 4 bases, with 11 bases left between them. Germline V gene data show CDR1 as SGHRS and CDR2 as YFSETQ. This CDR3 has 13 amino acids.

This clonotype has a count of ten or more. For the CDR3, the DNA is TGTGCCAGCAGCAGACGGACTAGCGGGGAGGATACGCAGTATTTT. Protein: CASSRRTSGEDTQYF. J is TRBJ2-3 and V is TRBV5-4; 12 nucleotides line up with TRBD2. V dropped 4 bases and J dropped 6; count of bases not matched to a gene: 6. Germline-derived CDR1 and CDR2 are SGHNT and YYREEE (reference sequence). CDR3 length equals 15 residues.

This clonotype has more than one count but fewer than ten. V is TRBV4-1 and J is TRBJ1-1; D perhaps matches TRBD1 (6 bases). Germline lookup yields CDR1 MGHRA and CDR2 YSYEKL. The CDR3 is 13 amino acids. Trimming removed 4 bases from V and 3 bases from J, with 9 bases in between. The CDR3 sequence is CASSLGQYTEAFF. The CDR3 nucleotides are TGCGCCAGCAGCCTAGGACAGTACACTGAAGCTTTCTTT.

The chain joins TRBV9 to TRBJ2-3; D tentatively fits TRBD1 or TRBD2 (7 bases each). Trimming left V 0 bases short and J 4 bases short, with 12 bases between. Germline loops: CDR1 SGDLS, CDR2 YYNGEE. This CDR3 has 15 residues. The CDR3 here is CASSVGDSGADTQYF. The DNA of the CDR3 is TGTGCCAGCAGCGTAGGGGACAGCGGGGCAGATACGCAGTATTTT.

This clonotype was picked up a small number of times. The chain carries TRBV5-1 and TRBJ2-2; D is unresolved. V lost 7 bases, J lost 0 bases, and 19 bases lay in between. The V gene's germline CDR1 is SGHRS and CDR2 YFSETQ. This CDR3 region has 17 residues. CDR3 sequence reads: CASQVSPMFANTGELFF. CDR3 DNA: TGCGCCAGCCAAGTCAGTCCCATGTTCGCGAACACCGGGGAGCTGTTTTTT. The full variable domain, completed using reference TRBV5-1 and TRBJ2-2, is KAGVTQTPRYLIKTRGQQVTLSCSPISGHRSVSWYQQTPGQGLQFLFEYFSETQRNKGNFPGRFSGRQFSNSRSEMNVSTLELGDSALYLCASQVSPMFANTGELFFGEGSRLTVL.

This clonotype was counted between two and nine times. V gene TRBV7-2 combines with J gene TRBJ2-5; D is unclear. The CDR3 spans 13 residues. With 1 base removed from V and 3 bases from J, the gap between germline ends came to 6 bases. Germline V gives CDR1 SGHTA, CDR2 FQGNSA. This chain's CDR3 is CASSLGDEETQYF. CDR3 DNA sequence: TGTGCCAGCAGCTTAGGGGATGAAGAGACCCAGTACTTC.

The CDR3 sequence is CASSAHRLASDTQYF. The DNA of the CDR3 is TGTGCCAGCAGTGCCCATAGACTAGCCTCAGATACGCAGTATTTT. This sequence joins TRBV6-1 and TRBJ2-3; 7 bases fit TRBD2. In germline, CDR1 is MNHNS, CDR2 SASEGT. The CDR3 covers 15 residues. Trimming at V came to 4 bases and at J to 4 bases, leaving 8 bases not matched to a gene.

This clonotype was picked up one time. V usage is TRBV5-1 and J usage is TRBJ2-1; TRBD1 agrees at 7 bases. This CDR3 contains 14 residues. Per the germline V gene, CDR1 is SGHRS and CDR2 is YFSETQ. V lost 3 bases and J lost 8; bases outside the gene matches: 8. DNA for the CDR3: TGCGCCAGCAGCTCGGCCACAGGGGTCGATGAGCAGTTCTTC. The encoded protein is CASSSATGVDEQFF.

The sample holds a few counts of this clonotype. The CDR3 coding sequence is TGCAGTGCTAGACGAGCGGGGGGCATCATAGAGACCCAGTACTTC. Its protein product is CSARRAGGIIETQYF. The chain joins TRBV20-1 to TRBJ2-5, with 9 nucleotides matching TRBD2. The V and J ends lost 2 bases and 4 bases, in that order; junction bases with no gene match: 8. This CDR3 is 15 amino acids long. The V gene's germline CDR1 is DFQATT and CDR2 SNEGSKA (reference sequence).

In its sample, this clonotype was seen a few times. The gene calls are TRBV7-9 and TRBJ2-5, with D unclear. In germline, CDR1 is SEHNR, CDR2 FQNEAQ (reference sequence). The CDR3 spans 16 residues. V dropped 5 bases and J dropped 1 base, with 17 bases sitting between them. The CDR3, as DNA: TGTGCCAGCAGCAAACCTAGAGGACGGTTCCAAGAGACCCAGTACTTC. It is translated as CASSKPRGRFQETQYF.

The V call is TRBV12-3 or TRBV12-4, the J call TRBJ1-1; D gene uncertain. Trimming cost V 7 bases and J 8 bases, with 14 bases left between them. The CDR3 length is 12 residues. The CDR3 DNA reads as TGTGCCAGCACTCTGGTCCCTCACGAAGCTTTCTTT. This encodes CASTLVPHEAFF.

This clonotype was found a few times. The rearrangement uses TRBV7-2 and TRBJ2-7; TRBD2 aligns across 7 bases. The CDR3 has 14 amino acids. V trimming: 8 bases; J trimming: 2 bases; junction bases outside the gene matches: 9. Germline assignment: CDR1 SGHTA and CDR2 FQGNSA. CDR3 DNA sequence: TGTGCCAGCGGCCCCTCTGCGGGGGCCTACGAGCAGTACGTC. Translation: CASGPSAGAYEQYV.

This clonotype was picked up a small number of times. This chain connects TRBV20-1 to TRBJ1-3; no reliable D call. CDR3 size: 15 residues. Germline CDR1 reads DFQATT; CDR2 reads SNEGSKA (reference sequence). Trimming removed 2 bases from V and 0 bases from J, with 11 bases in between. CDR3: CSARPIGSSGNTIYF. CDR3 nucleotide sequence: TGCAGTGCTAGACCCATCGGGAGCTCTGGAAACACCATATATTTT.

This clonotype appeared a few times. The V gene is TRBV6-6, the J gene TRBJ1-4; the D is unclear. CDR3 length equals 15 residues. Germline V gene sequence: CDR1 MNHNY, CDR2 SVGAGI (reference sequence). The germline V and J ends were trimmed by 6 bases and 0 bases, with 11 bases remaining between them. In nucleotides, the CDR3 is TGTGCCAGCAGCCCCCTCGGGGCAACTAATGAAAAACTGTTTTTT. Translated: CASSPLGATNEKLFF.

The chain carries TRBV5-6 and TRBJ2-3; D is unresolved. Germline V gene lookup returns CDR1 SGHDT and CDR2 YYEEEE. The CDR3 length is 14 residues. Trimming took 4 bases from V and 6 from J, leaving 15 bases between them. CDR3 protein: CASSRYGEGDTQYF. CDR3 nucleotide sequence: TGTGCCAGCAGCCGTTATGGGGAAGGGGATACGCAGTATTTT. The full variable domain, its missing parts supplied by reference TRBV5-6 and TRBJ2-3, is DAGVTQSPTHLIKTRGQQVTLRCSPKSGHDTVSWYQQALGQGPQFIFQYYEEEERQRGNFPDRFSGHQFPNYSSELNVNALLLGDSALYLCASSRYGEGDTQYFGPGTRLTVL.

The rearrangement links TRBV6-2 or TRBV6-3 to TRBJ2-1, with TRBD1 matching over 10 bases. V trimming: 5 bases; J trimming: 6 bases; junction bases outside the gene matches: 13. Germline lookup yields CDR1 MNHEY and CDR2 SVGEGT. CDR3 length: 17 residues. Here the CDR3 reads CASSASWGQGNFNEQFF. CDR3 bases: TGTGCCAGCAGTGCTTCCTGGGGACAGGGGAATTTCAATGAGCAGTTCTTC.